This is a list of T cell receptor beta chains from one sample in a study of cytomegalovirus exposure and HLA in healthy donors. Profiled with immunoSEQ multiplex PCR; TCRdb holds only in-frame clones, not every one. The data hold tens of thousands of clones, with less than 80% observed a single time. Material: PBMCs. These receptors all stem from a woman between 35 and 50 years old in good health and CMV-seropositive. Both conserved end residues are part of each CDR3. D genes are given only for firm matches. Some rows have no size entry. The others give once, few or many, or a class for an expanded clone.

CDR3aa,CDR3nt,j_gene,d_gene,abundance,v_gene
CASSLGGGREQYF,TGTGCCAGCAGCTTGGGGGGGGGTCGCGAGCAGTACTTC,TRBJ2-7,TRBD2,.,TRBV5-6
CASSQRQGAFGNTIYF,TGCGCCAGCAGCCAACGACAGGGGGCATTCGGAAACACCATATATTTT,TRBJ1-3,TRBD1,.,TRBV4-1
CAWSGKGGYNSPLHF,TGTGCCTGGAGTGGGAAAGGGGGCTATAATTCACCCCTCCACTTT,TRBJ1-6,.,.,TRBV30
CASSRFDRGAGYTF,TGTGCCAGCAGCCGCTTTGACAGGGGGGCTGGCTACACCTTC,TRBJ1-2,TRBD1,once,TRBV7-2
CASSISSGGTGELFF,TGTGCCAGTAGTATATCAAGCGGAGGCACCGGGGAGCTGTTTTTT,TRBJ2-2,.,.,TRBV19
CASSSTGTEFNQPQHF,TGTGCCAGCAGCTCAACCGGGACAGAGTTTAATCAGCCCCAGCATTTT,TRBJ1-5,TRBD1,.,TRBV7-2
CASRRSSYNSPLHF,TGTGCCAGCAGACGCAGCTCCTATAATTCACCCCTCCACTTT,TRBJ1-6,.,few,TRBV5-5
CASSQGLAGGNTGELFF,TGTGCCAGCAGCCAGGGACTAGCGGGGGGGAACACCGGGGAGCTGTTTTTT,TRBJ2-2,TRBD2,.,TRBV4-2
CASSGTSGGNYYNEQFF,TGTGCCAGCAGTGGGACTAGCGGGGGGAATTATTACAATGAGCAGTTCTTC,TRBJ2-1,TRBD2,.,TRBV2
CASSEQAGGAGELFF,TGCGCCAGCAGTGAGCAAGCGGGGGGGGCCGGGGAGCTGTTTTTT,TRBJ2-2,TRBD2,.,TRBV10-2
CASSLGSGQSYYGYTF,TGTGCCAGCAGCTTAGGTTCGGGACAAAGTTACTATGGCTACACCTTC,TRBJ1-2,.,once,TRBV11-2
CASSAGTSGGREQFF,TGTGCCAGCAGCGCCGGGACTAGCGGGGGAAGAGAGCAGTTCTTC,TRBJ2-1,TRBD2,.,TRBV7-6
CATSRYLGGSTDTQYF,TGTGCCACCAGCAGATATTTGGGGGGTAGCACAGATACGCAGTATTTT,TRBJ2-3,.,.,TRBV15
CASSSQGGETQYF,TGTGCCAGCAGCTCTCAGGGAGGGGAGACCCAGTACTTC,TRBJ2-5,TRBD2,.,TRBV7-3
CASSLWQGSHEQYF,TGCGCCAGCAGCTTGTGGCAGGGCTCACACGAGCAGTACTTC,TRBJ2-7,.,once,TRBV5-1
CASSLYRTNYGYTF,TGTGCCAGCAGTTTATACAGAACGAACTATGGCTACACCTTC,TRBJ1-2,.,once,TRBV28
CASSEGGATIYF,TGTGCCAGCAGTGAAGGGGGCGCCACCATATATTTT,TRBJ1-3,.,.,TRBV6-1
CASRMAGTSYEQYF,TGTGCCAGCAGAATGGCCGGGACATCCTACGAGCAGTACTTC,TRBJ2-7,.,.,TRBV21-1
CASSPERRYEQYF,TGTGCCAGCAGCCCAGAACGGAGGTACGAGCAGTACTTC,TRBJ2-7,.,.,TRBV13
CASTPGGPGDEKLFF,TGCGCCAGCACTCCAGGGGGACCGGGGGATGAAAAACTGTTTTTT,TRBJ1-4,TRBD1,.,TRBV5-1
CASSLPVGTSEKLFF,TGTGCCAGCAGCCTCCCCGTTGGGACTAGTGAAAAACTGTTTTTT,TRBJ1-4,.,.,TRBV4-2
CASILEQQNEQYF,TGTGCCAGCATTTTAGAACAGCAAAACGAGCAGTACTTC,TRBJ2-7,.,.,TRBV2
CASSPDWGQDRVGQPQHF,TGTGCCAGCAGCCCCGACTGGGGGCAGGACAGGGTTGGGCAGCCCCAGCATTTT,TRBJ1-5,TRBD1,.,TRBV11-3
CATSKGQGGTNEKLFF,TGTGCCACCAGCAAGGGACAGGGAGGAACTAATGAAAAACTGTTTTTT,TRBJ1-4,TRBD1,.,TRBV15
CATLRDFQGGYGYTF,TGTGCCACCCTAAGGGACTTCCAGGGGGGCTATGGCTACACCTTC,TRBJ1-2,TRBD1,.,TRBV6-6
CASSLSGQGITEAFF,TGTGCCAGCAGTTTATCGGGACAGGGAATTACTGAAGCTTTCTTT,TRBJ1-1,TRBD1,.,TRBV27
CASSWMDRGNNEQFF,TGTGCCAGCAGCTGGATGGACAGGGGAAACAATGAGCAGTTCTTC,TRBJ2-1,TRBD1,medium-sized,TRBV5-4
CASSPWSGEEKLFF,TGTGCCAGCAGTCCTTGGTCCGGAGAGGAAAAACTGTTTTTT,TRBJ1-4,.,few,TRBV14
CATSRGRDTSYEQYF,TGTGCCACCAGCAGAGGACGGGACACCTCCTACGAGCAGTACTTC,TRBJ2-7,.,.,TRBV15
CASSQDPRTYNEQFF,TGCGCCAGCAGCCAAGATCCGCGGACATACAATGAGCAGTTCTTC,TRBJ2-1,.,.,TRBV4-3
CASSDPLVGGASNEQFF,TGTGCCAGCAGCGACCCCTTGGTCGGGGGGGCAAGCAATGAGCAGTTCTTC,TRBJ2-1,TRBD2,.,TRBV9
CASSLGSRVQETQYF,TGCGCCAGCAGTTTGGGTAGCCGGGTACAAGAGACCCAGTACTTC,TRBJ2-5,.,.,TRBV5-1
CASSPSQGYEQYF,TGTGCCAGCTCACCCAGCCAGGGATACGAGCAGTACTTC,TRBJ2-7,.,.,TRBV18
CASRPSGERSYTF,TGTGCCAGCAGACCGTCGGGGGAGCGGAGCTACACCTTC,TRBJ1-2,.,.,TRBV6-5
CASTEGFLANEQFF,TGTGCCAGCACCGAGGGATTTCTGGCCAATGAGCAGTTCTTC,TRBJ2-1,.,.,TRBV2
CASSLSLGQASGYTF,TGTGCCAGCAGCTTATCTTTAGGACAGGCAAGCGGCTACACCTTC,TRBJ1-2,TRBD1,.,TRBV7-9
CASSARVNTEAFF,TGTGCCAGTAGTGCGAGGGTGAACACTGAAGCTTTCTTT,TRBJ1-1,.,.,TRBV19
CASRESQVGQPQHF,TGTGCCAGCAGGGAATCACAGGTCGGGCAGCCCCAGCATTTT,TRBJ1-5,.,.,TRBV2
CASSLDGGGTDTQYF,TGTGCCAGCAGCTTAGACGGGGGTGGGACAGATACGCAGTATTTT,TRBJ2-3,.,once,TRBV11-3
CASSQDRGPNYGYTF,TGCGCCAGCAGCCAGGACAGGGGCCCTAACTATGGCTACACCTTC,TRBJ1-2,TRBD1,.,TRBV4-1
CASSYSRGPNTIYF,TGTGCCAGCAGTTACTCGCGGGGTCCCAACACCATATATTTT,TRBJ1-3,.,once,TRBV6-6
CASSLDPAGNTQYF,TGTGCCAGCAGCTTAGATCCCGCGGGTAATACGCAGTATTTT,TRBJ2-3,.,once,TRBV11-2
CAYTQGATNEKLFF,TGTGCCTATACTCAGGGGGCAACTAATGAAAAACTGTTTTTT,TRBJ1-4,TRBD1,.,TRBV28
CASSLDLAAGPTDTQYF,TGTGCCAGCAGCTTAGATTTAGCCGCGGGTCCCACAGATACGCAGTATTTT,TRBJ2-3,.,.,TRBV11-2
CASSSSRGRIYEQYF,TGTGCCAGCAGTTCCTCCAGGGGGCGAATTTACGAGCAGTACTTC,TRBJ2-7,TRBD1,.,TRBV28
CASSQERGDEQYF,TGCGCCAGCAGCCAAGAACGGGGGGACGAGCAGTACTTC,TRBJ2-7,TRBD2,.,TRBV4-1
CASSDLRGAGNEQFF,TGTGCCAGCAGTGATCTGCGGGGGGCGGGGAATGAGCAGTTCTTC,TRBJ2-1,TRBD2,.,TRBV2
CASTVAGATGELFF,TGTGCCAGCACGGTGGCAGGGGCAACCGGGGAGCTGTTTTTT,TRBJ2-2,.,few,TRBV7-3
CAISESLGGGGLENIQYF,TGTGCCATCAGTGAGTCACTTGGAGGGGGCGGTTTAGAAAACATTCAGTACTTC,TRBJ2-4,.,.,TRBV10-3
CATQGQATYEQYF,TGTGCCACCCAGGGACAGGCGACCTACGAGCAGTACTTC,TRBJ2-7,TRBD1,.,TRBV28
CASSPGRRETQYF,TGTGCCAGCTCACCGGGCAGACGGGAGACCCAGTACTTC,TRBJ2-5,.,.,TRBV18
CASSQEVDRGHEQYF,TGCGCCAGCAGCCAAGAGGTGGACAGGGGGCATGAGCAGTACTTC,TRBJ2-7,TRBD1,.,TRBV4-3
CATEAGGEAFF,TGTGCCACCGAGGCGGGGGGTGAAGCTTTCTTT,TRBJ1-1,.,.,TRBV28
CAKGRMTTYEQYF,TGTGCCAAGGGCAGAATGACTACCTACGAGCAGTACTTC,TRBJ2-7,.,.,TRBV19
CASSIDLSLPLNTEAFF,TGTGCCAGTAGTATAGATCTGTCACTACCCTTGAACACTGAAGCTTTCTTT,TRBJ1-1,.,.,TRBV19